This is a list of T cell receptor beta chains from one sample in a study of shared T cell receptors in the human thymus. The assay was immunoSEQ multiplex PCR, and TCRdb's table has in-frame clones only and misses some. The data hold about 380,000 clones, with roughly 94% observed a single time. Input material: thymocytes. Source of these receptors: a human donor. Each CDR3 is given with its conserved first and last residue. Each record gives: D gene, clone size, J gene, V gene, CDR3 DNA, CDR3 protein. The D gene is left open where the match is weak. Some rows have no size entry. The others give once, few or many, or a class for an expanded clone.

>TRBD1|once|TRBJ1-2|TRBV30
TGTGCCTGGAGTGTACCCCCCACACCCGCGACAGGGAACAATCCCTATGGCTACACCTTC
CAWSVPPTPATGNNPYGYTF
>-|-|TRBJ2-1|TRBV11-3
TGTGCCAGCAGCTCCGCGGGGAGTGAGCAGTTCTTC
CASSSAGSEQFF
>TRBD1|-|TRBJ2-5|TRBV27
TGTGCCAGCAGTTGGGGGACAGGGGGATCTCCACGAGAGACCCAGTACTTC
CASSWGTGGSPRETQYF
>TRBD2|-|TRBJ2-7|TRBV28
TGTGCCAGCAGTCTCACCTCACGGCTTATAGCGGGAGTCCCCTACGAGCAGTACTTC
CASSLTSRLIAGVPYEQYF
>-|-|TRBJ2-5|TRBV4-1
TGCGCCAGCAGCCAAGACCAACTACCCCGGAGGGGGTATCAAGAGACCCAGTACTTC
CASSQDQLPRRGYQETQYF
>TRBD1|-|TRBJ1-1|TRBV30
TGTGCCCGCAGGGACAGGGGTTTGGTGGGCACTGAAGCTTTCTTT
CARRDRGLVGTEAFF
>TRBD2|-|TRBJ2-2|TRBV5-1
TGCGCCAGCAGCCCGGGACTAGCCCTAAACACCGGGGAGCTGTTTTTT
CASSPGLALNTGELFF
>TRBD1|-|TRBJ1-5|TRBV19
TGTGCCAGTAGTATAAAAGCCGGACAGGCACTTCCTAGCAATCAGCCCCAGCATTTT
CASSIKAGQALPSNQPQHF
>-|-|TRBJ1-2|TRBV9
TGTGCCAGCAGCCCCGGACACGGCCTTATATATGGCTACACCTTC
CASSPGHGLIYGYTF
>-|-|TRBJ1-1|TRBV27
TGTGCCAGCAGTTTATGCCCAGGTGGGGGGTTAGAGGAGAACACTGAAGCTTTCTTT
CASSLCPGGGLEENTEAFF
>-|-|TRBJ1-2|TRBV7-9
TGTGCCAGCAGCTTCGGCAGTAACTATGGCTACACCTTC
CASSFGSNYGYTF
>-|-|TRBJ1-2|TRBV14
TGTGCCAGCAGCCAAGATCGGGGAAGGGCACGGGGGTATGGCTACACCTTC
CASSQDRGRARGYGYTF
>TRBD1|once|TRBJ2-7|TRBV5-1
TGCGCCAGCAGCTTAGCAGGGGGCAGGGTCTCCTACGAGCAGTACTTC
CASSLAGGRVSYEQYF
>-|-|TRBJ1-4|TRBV25-1
TGTGCCAGCAGTGTCAATTCGGCTAATGAAAAACTGTTTTTT
CASSVNSANEKLFF
>-|-|TRBJ2-7|TRBV4-2
TGTGCCAGCAGCCAAGCCCAACTAGGCCGGGGCGAGCAGTACTTC
CASSQAQLGRGEQYF
>-|-|TRBJ2-7|TRBV10-3
TGTGCCATCAGTGGCGAGCTGAGCTCCTACGAGCAGTACTTC
CAISGELSSYEQYF
>-|-|TRBJ1-1|TRBV29-1
TGCAGCGCTTTCCGGGACCGTAACACTGAAGCTTTCTTT
CSAFRDRNTEAFF
>TRBD2|once|TRBJ2-3|TRBV7-3
TGTGCCAGCAGCTTAACAGGGAAAAACTACCAACTAGCGGGAGTTGGGGATACGCAGTATTTT
CASSLTGKNYQLAGVGDTQYF
>-|-|TRBJ2-7|TRBV11-3
TGTGCCAGCAGCCAAGCCCTTGGGCAAAACTCCTACGAGCAGTACTTC
CASSQALGQNSYEQYF
>-|-|TRBJ2-7|TRBV5-6
TGTGCCAGCAGAGAAGCCGGGACCCCCGACGAGCAGTACTTC
CASREAGTPDEQYF
>TRBD2|-|TRBJ2-1|TRBV29-1
TGCAGCGTTGGACTAGCGGAATACTCCTACAATGAGCAGTTCTTC
CSVGLAEYSYNEQFF
>-|once|TRBJ2-7|TRBV18
TGTGCCAGCTCACCAAATGAGGCTGCGGGTCACTACGAGCAGTACTTC
CASSPNEAAGHYEQYF
>-|-|TRBJ1-5|TRBV9
TGTGCCAGCAGCGTAGAAGTAGGGGTTCCCTCCAATCAGCCCCAGCATTTT
CASSVEVGVPSNQPQHF
>-|-|TRBJ2-3|TRBV19
TGTGCCAGTAGTATTAATTCTCTCGCAGAAAGCACAGATACGCAGTATTTT
CASSINSLAESTDTQYF
>TRBD2|-|TRBJ2-1|TRBV27
TGTGCCAGCAGTTTATCGGCGGGAGGACGGTACAATGAGCAGTTCTTC
CASSLSAGGRYNEQFF
>-|-|TRBJ2-7|TRBV6-1
TGTGCCAGCAGTCCTCGGACAGCTGCCCGACAGCAGTACTTC
CASSPRTAARQQYF
>-|-|TRBJ1-3|TRBV25-1
TGTGCCAGCATCGGAGTGAGAGGAAACACCATATATTTT
CASIGVRGNTIYF
>-|-|TRBJ2-2|TRBV19
TGTGCCAGTACCCCGGGGCGGAACACCGGGGAGCTGTTTTTT
CASTPGRNTGELFF
>-|-|TRBJ2-1|TRBV6-5
TGTGCCAGCAGTACCCTAGGGGGGAATGAGCAGTTCTTC
CASSTLGGNEQFF
>-|-|TRBJ2-3|TRBV18
TGTGCCAGCTCACCCGGTCGGGGGCACGGAGATACGCAGTATTTT
CASSPGRGHGDTQYF